This T cell receptor (beta chain) came from a study of regulatory T cells in long-lasting Graves disease. V lost 6 bases and J lost 6; bases outside the gene matches: 9. In germline, CDR1 is SNHLY, CDR2 FYNNEI. There are 14 residues in the CDR3. Study findings and constraints: Lower TCR diversity was seen in persistent Graves' patients than in newly diagnosed ones.

This clonotype was detected ten times or more. Its antigen is still unknown. Arm-PCR with iRepertoire HTBI primers amplified the CDR3 regions for these TCR beta libraries. TCRdb re-called the multiplex PCR reads with MiXCR, one entry per CDR3 protein. Of about 220,000 distinct CDR3 sequences listed, approximately 18% were seen once; the top ten hold 10% to 15%. Time point here: newly diagnosed GD, antithyroid drugs for less than 3 months. PBMC-extracted RNA yielded the TCR library. This sample also appeared in a second study, on T cells in Graves' hyperthyroidism and ophthalmopathy. That paper states: RT-PCR in the first round (using the HTBI primer set) targeted the TCR CDR3.

Sample: peripheral blood mononuclear cells (PBMCs), taken at new diagnosis, from a patient treated with antithyroid drugs. This chain uses TRBV2 with TRBJ1-1; 8 nucleotides agree with TRBD1. The sequence was collected from a woman aged 25 to 45 with Graves disease. CDR3 region: CASRPQGARAEAFF. CDR3 DNA sequence: TGTGCCAGCAGACCCCAGGGGGCGAGAGCTGAAGCTTTCTTT.